This T cell receptor (beta chain) comes out of a study of PD-1 blockade in classical Hodgkin lymphoma. General study points: Factors driving the repertoire differences, possibly disease activity or prior therapy, remain undefined. There was a significant rise in CD4+ TCR diversity by C4D1, with no such rise for CD8+.

As for this clone: Its antigen remains unknown.

This table comes from immunoSEQ multiplex PCR, and its TCRdb copy is limited to in-frame clones, with some not included. The sample consists of about 21,000 clones, around 84% of them appearing once. Noted time point: cycle 4 day 1 (C4D1), after five to seven weeks of nivolumab. After autologous stem cell transplantation all patients relapsed, and prior brentuximab vedotin exposure differed between cohorts. Complete response, partial response or progressive disease was each patient's best response. Germline V gene lookup returns CDR1 LGHNT and CDR2 FRNRAP. J gave up 1 base and V 2 bases, and 15 bases lay outside the gene matches. There are 20 residues in the CDR3.

The TCR was taken from a human donor with classical Hodgkin lymphoma. Specimen: peripheral blood mononuclear cells (PBMCs), collected before the fourth cycle of nivolumab. The gene calls are TRBV12-5 and TRBJ2-1; 9 nucleotides line up with TRBD2. The CDR3 loop is CASGLIVSVLAGSSYNEQFF. In nucleotides, the CDR3 is TGTGCTAGTGGTTTGATAGTCTCAGTGCTAGCGGGAAGTTCCTACAATGAGCAGTTCTTC.